The clone carrying this T cell receptor (beta chain) is a singleton in its sample. V was pared by 9 bases and J by 0 bases, with 9 bases between. The CDR3 loop spans 13 amino acids. Germline CDR1 reads MNHEY; CDR2 reads SVGAGI. The PCR ran on 60 Vbeta and 13 Jbeta primers. Here immunoSEQ multiplex PCR was the method, and the copy in TCRdb shows in-frame clones only, minus some. The table includes approximately 90,000 clones, about 77% detected once. The data stem from a study of cytomegalovirus exposure and HLA in healthy donors. This clonotype was sampled from a woman aged 35 to 49 in good health and CMV-seronegative. Sequencing was performed on PBMCs. The J gene is TRBJ1-5, the V gene TRBV6-5; TRBD1 is a possible D gene (5 bases). The CDR3 DNA reads TGTGCCAGTCGACAGAATAGCAATCAGCCCCAGCATTTT. It encodes CASRQNSNQPQHF.